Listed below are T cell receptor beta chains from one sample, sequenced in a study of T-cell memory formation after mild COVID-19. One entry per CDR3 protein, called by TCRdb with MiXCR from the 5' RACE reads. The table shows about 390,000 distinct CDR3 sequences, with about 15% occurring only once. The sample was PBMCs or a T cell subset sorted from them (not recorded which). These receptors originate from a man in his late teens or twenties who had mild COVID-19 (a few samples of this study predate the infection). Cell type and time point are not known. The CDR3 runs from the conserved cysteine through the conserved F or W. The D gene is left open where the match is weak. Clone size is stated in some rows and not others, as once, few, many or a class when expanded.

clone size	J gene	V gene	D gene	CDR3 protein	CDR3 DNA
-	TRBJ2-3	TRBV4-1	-	CASSQLFRGTSTDTQYF	TGCGCCAGCAGCCAATTGTTCAGAGGAACTAGCACAGATACGCAGTATTTT
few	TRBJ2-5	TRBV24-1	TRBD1	CATSPGGGETQYF	TGTGCCACCAGTCCAGGGGGCGGGGAGACCCAGTACTTC
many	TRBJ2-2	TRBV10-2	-	CASTPDTGTGELFF	TGCGCCAGCACCCCTGACACTGGCACCGGGGAGCTGTTTTTT
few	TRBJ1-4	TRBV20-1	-	CSAKRSNEKLFF	TGCAGTGCTAAGAGATCTAATGAAAAACTGTTTTTT
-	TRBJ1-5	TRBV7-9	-	CASSLAENSNQPQHF	TGTGCCAGCAGCTTAGCAGAGAATAGCAATCAGCCCCAGCATTTT
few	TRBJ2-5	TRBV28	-	CASSSGSIRESLLETQYF	TGTGCCAGCAGTTCGGGGTCTATCCGGGAGAGCCTGCTAGAGACCCAGTACTTC
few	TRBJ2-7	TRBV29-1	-	CSVVGQNRYEQYF	TGCAGCGTTGTTGGACAAAACAGGTACGAGCAGTACTTC
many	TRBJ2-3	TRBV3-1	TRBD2	CASSQVFGLADHTDTQYF	TGTGCCAGCAGCCAAGTTTTCGGACTAGCGGATCACACAGATACGCAGTATTTT
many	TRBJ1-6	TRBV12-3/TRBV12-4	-	CASSPGGHSYNSPLHF	TGTGCCAGCAGTCCCGGGGGCCATTCATATAATTCACCCCTCCACTTT
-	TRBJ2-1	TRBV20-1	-	CSAREEQFF	TGCAGTGCTAGGGAGGAGCAGTTCTTC
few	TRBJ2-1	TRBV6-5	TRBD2	CASSYRQSGVNEQFF	TGTGCCAGCAGTTACCGACAGAGCGGGGTCAATGAGCAGTTCTTC
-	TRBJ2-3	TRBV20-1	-	CSAPDGAGWGTDTQYF	TGCAGTGCCCCAGACGGGGCCGGGTGGGGCACAGATACGCAGTATTTT
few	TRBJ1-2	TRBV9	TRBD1	CASSEGTGGYYGYTF	TGTGCCAGCAGCGAGGGGACAGGGGGCTACTATGGCTACACCTTC
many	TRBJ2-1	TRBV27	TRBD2	CASSLRRGDSYNEQFF	TGTGCCAGCAGTTTACGGCGGGGGGATTCCTACAATGAGCAGTTCTTC
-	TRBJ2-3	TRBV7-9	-	CASNSGGRFDTQYF	TGTGCCAGCAATTCCGGTGGTAGATTCGATACGCAGTATTTT
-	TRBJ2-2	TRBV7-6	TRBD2	CASRPLGGSTGELFF	TGTGCCAGCAGACCCTTGGGGGGGAGCACCGGGGAGCTGTTTTTT
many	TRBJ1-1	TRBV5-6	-	CASSFSHDGRVNTEAFF	TGTGCCAGCAGCTTCTCCCATGATGGGCGGGTGAACACTGAAGCTTTCTTT
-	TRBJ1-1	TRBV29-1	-	CSASNRVAFF	TGCAGCGCCTCGAACAGGGTAGCTTTCTTT
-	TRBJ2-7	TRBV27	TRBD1	CASSSRDRGSYEQYF	TGTGCCAGCAGTTCCCGGGACAGGGGCTCCTACGAGCAGTACTTC
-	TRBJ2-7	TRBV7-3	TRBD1	CASSWTGGYEQYF	TGTGCCAGCAGTTGGACAGGGGGCTACGAGCAGTACTTC